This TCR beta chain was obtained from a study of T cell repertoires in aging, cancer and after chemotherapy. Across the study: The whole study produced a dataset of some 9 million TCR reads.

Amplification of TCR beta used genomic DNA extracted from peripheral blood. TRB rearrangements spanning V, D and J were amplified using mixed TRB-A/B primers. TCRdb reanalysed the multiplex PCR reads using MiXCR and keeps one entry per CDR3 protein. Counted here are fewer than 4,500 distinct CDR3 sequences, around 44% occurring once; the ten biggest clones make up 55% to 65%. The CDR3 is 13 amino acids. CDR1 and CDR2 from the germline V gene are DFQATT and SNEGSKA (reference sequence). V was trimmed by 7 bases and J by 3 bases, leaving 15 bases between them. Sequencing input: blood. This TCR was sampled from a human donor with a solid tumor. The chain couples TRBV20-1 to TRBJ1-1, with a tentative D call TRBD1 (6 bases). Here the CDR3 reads CSVEEAGDTEAFF. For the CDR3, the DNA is TGCAGTGTGGAGGAGGCAGGGGACACTGAAGCTTTCTTT.